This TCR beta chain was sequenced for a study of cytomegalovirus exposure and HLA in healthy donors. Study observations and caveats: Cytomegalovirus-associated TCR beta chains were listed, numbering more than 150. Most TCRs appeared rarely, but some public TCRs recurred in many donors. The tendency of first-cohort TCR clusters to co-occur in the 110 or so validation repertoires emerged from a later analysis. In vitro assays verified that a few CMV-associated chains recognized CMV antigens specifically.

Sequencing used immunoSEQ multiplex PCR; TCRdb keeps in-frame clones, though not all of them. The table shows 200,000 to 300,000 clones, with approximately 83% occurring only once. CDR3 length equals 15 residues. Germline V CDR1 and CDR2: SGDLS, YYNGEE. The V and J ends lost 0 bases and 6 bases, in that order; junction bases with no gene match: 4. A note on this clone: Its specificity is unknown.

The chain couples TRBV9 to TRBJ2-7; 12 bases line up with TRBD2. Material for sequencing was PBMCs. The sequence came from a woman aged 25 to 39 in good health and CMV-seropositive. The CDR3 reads CASSVGLAGESEQYF. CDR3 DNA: TGTGCCAGCAGCGTAGGACTAGCGGGAGAATCCGAGCAGTACTTC.